The rows below give T cell receptor beta chains drawn from one sample of a study of vaccination and CD4 T cells after COVID-19. Antigens of these TCRs are unknown. TCRdb redid the calling of the PCR reads with MiXCR, one entry per CDR3 protein. The sample includes fewer than 25,000 distinct CDR3 sequences, 49% seen only once; the top ten take 5% to 6.5%. The material sequenced was CD4+ T cells from blood, cultured in vitro. These receptors all come from a human donor who had recovered from COVID-19. Both conserved end residues are part of each CDR3. D genes are given only for firm matches. Only some rows state a clone size, as once, few, many or a class for expanded clones.

d_gene	len	abundance	v_gene	j_gene	CDR3aa	CDR3nt
NA	14	few	TRBV6-1	TRBJ2-2	CASRSGPPTGELFF	TGTGCCAGCAGATCGGGACCCCCCACCGGGGAGCTGTTTTTT
NA	13	few	TRBV25-1	TRBJ1-5	CASSEGSNQPQHF	TGTGCCAGCAGTGAGGGGAGCAATCAGCCCCAGCATTTT
NA	15	NA	TRBV7-9	TRBJ2-1	CASSSGPPAYNEQFF	TGTGCCAGCAGCTCGGGTCCCCCCGCCTACAATGAGCAGTTCTTC
NA	12	few	TRBV28	TRBJ1-1	CASTPGRTEAFF	TGTGCCAGCACCCCCGGGCGGACCGAAGCTTTCTTT
NA	14	few	TRBV10-1	TRBJ2-2	CASSESGTAGELFF	TGCGCCAGCAGTGAGAGTGGGACGGCCGGGGAGCTGTTTTTT
NA	17	few	TRBV20-1	TRBJ2-3	CSARDPRGQMFTDTQYF	TGCAGTGCTAGAGATCCGCGGGGACAAATGTTCACAGATACGCAGTATTTT
NA	13	NA	TRBV7-8	TRBJ1-2	CASSLGATYGYTF	TGTGCCAGCAGCTTAGGGGCGACCTATGGCTACACCTTC
NA	12	NA	TRBV6-1	TRBJ2-5	CASSAAGETQYF	TGTGCCAGCTCCGCTGCCGGGGAGACCCAGTACTTC
TRBD1	14	NA	TRBV19	TRBJ2-1	CASSWDRINNEQFF	TGTGCCAGTAGTTGGGACAGGATAAACAATGAGCAGTTCTTC
NA	15	few	TRBV6-5	TRBJ2-7	CASSYRQGGRLEQYF	TGTGCCAGCAGTTACCGACAGGGAGGTCGGCTAGAGCAGTACTTC
NA	13	few	TRBV30	TRBJ1-1	CACLRASWDEAFF	TGTGCCTGCCTCCGGGCTTCGTGGGATGAAGCTTTCTTT
NA	17	NA	TRBV19	TRBJ2-2	CASSIQGRGVDTGELFF	TGTGCCAGTAGTATACAGGGCCGAGGGGTCGACACCGGGGAGCTGTTTTTT
NA	13	NA	TRBV7-2	TRBJ2-7	CASSSNEGRAQYF	TGTGCCAGCAGCTCAAACGAAGGTCGGGCGCAGTACTTC
NA	10	NA	TRBV28	TRBJ2-7	CASSRYEQYF	TGTGCCAGCAGCAGATACGAGCAGTACTTC
NA	12	few	TRBV11-2	TRBJ1-2	CASSLENYGYTF	TGTGCCAGCAGCTTAGAGAACTATGGCTACACCTTC
TRBD1	19	few	TRBV24-1	TRBJ2-1	CATSDPTPPGTGTYNEQFF	TGTGCCACCAGTGATCCTACCCCCCCGGGGACAGGGACCTACAATGAGCAGTTCTTC
NA	12	NA	TRBV7-2	TRBJ2-4	CASRQRGNIQYF	TGTGCCAGCAGGCAGAGGGGAAACATTCAGTACTTC
TRBD2	13	NA	TRBV7-3	TRBJ2-7	CASSRLANGEQYF	TGTGCCAGCAGCCGACTAGCGAACGGCGAGCAGTACTTC